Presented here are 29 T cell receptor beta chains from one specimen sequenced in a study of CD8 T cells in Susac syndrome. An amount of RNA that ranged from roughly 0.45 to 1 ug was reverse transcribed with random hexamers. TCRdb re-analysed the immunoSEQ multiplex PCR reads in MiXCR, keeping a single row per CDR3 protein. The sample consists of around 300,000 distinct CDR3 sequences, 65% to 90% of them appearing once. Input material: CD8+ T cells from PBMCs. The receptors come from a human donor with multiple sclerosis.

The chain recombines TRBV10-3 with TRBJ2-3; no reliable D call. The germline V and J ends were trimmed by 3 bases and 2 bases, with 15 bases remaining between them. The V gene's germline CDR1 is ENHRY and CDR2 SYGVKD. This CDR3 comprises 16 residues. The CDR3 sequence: CAISDDWGSPTDTQYF. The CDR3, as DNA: TGTGCCATCAGTGACGATTGGGGTTCCCCCACAGATACGCAGTATTTT.

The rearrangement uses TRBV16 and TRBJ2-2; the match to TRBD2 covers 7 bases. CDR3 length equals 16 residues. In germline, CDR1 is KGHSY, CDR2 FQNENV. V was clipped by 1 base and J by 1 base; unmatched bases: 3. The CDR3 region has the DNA TGTGCCAGCAGCCAATGGGCGGGAGAGAACACCGGGGAGCTGTTTTTT. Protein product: CASSQWAGENTGELFF.

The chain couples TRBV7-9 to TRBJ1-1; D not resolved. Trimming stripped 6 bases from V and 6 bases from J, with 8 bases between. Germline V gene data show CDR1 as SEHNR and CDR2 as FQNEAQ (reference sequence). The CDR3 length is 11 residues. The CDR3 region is CASRFKAEAFF. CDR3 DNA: TGTGCCAGCAGGTTTAAGGCTGAAGCTTTCTTT.

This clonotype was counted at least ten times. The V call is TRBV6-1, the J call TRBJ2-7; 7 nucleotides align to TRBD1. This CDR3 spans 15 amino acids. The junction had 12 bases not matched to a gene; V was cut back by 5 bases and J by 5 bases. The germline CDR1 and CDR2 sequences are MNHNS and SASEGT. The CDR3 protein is CASSSPRQGNNEQYF. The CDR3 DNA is TGTGCCAGCAGTTCCCCTCGACAGGGCAATAACGAGCAGTACTTC.

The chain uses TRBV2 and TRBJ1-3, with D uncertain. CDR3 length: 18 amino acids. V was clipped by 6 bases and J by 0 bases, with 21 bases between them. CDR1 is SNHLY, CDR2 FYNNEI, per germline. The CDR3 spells CASRKRKEGGFSGNTIYF. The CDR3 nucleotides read TGTGCCAGCAGAAAAAGGAAGGAGGGCGGTTTCTCTGGAAACACCATATATTTT.

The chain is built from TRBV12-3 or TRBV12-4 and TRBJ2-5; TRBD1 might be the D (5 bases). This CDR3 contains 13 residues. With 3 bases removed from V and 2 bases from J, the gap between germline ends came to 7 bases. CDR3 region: CASSFGAQETQYF. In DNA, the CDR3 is TGTGCCAGCAGTTTTGGGGCACAAGAGACCCAGTACTTC.

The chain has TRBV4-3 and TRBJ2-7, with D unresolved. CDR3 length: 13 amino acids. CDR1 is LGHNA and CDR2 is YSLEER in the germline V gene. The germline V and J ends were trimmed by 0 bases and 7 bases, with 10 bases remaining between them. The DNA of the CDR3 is TGCGCCAGCAGCCAAGAAGTACGTGGGGAGCAGTACTTC. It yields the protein CASSQEVRGEQYF.

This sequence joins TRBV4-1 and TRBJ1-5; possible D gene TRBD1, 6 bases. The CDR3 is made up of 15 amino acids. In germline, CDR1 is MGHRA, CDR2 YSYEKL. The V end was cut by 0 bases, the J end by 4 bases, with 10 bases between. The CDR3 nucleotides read TGCGCCAGCAGCCAAGACAGGGGTTTAAATCAGCCCCAGCATTTT. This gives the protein CASSQDRGLNQPQHF.

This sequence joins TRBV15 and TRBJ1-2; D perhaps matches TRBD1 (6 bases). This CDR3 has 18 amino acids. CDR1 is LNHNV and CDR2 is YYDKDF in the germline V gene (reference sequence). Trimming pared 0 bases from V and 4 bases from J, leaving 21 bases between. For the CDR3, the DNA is TGTGCCACCAGCAGAGATTGGACCCGAAACAGGGCGACCTATGGCTACACCTTC. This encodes CATSRDWTRNRATYGYTF.

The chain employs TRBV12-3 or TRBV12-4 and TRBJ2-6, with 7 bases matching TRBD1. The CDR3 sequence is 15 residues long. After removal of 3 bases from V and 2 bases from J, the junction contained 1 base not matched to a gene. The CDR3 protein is CASSFGQAGANVLTF. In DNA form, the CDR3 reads TGTGCCAGCAGTTTTGGACAGGCTGGGGCCAACGTCCTGACTTTC.

This chain's CDR3 is CASSVEVSSYGYTF. The CDR3 nucleotides are TGTGCCAGCAGCGTAGAGGTCAGCAGCTATGGCTACACCTTC. This rearrangement joins TRBV9 to TRBJ1-2, with D hard to call. V lost 0 bases to trimming and J lost 4 bases, with 10 bases between them. The CDR3 loop spans 14 amino acids. From germline, CDR1 is SGDLS and CDR2 YYNGEE.

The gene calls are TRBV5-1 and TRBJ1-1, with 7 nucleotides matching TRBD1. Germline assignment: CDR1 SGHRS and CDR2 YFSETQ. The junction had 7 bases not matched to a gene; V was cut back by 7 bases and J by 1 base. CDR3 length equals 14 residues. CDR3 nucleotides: TGCGCCAGCGGCGAGACAGGGCCGAACACTGAAGCTTTCTTT. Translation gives CASGETGPNTEAFF.

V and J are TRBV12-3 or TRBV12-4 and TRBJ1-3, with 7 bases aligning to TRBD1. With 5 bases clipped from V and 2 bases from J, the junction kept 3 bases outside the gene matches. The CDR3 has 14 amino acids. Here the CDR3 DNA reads TGTGCCAGCAGTGAGACAGGGCCTGGAAACACCATATATTTT. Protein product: CASSETGPGNTIYF.

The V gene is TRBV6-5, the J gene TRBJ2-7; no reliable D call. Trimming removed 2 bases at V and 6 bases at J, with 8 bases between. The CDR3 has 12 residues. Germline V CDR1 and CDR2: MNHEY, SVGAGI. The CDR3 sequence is CASSYPAGEQYF. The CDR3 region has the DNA TGTGCCAGCAGTTACCCAGCAGGCGAGCAGTACTTC.

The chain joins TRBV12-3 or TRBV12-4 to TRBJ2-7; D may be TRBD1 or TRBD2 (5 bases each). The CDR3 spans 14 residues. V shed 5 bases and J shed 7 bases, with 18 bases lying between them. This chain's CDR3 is CASSASAGAREQYF. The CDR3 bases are TGTGCCAGCAGTGCCTCGGCCGGGGCAAGGGAGCAGTACTTC.

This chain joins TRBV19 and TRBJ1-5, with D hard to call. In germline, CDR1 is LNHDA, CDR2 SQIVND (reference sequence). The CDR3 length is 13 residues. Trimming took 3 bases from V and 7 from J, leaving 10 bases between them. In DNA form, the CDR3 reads TGTGCCAGTAGTATCATTGGTCTGCAGCCCCAGCATTTT. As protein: CASSIIGLQPQHF.

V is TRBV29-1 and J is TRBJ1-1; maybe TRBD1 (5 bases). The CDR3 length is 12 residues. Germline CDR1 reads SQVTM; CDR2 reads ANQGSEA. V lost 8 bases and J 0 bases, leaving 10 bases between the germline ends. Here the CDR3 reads CSIWGVNTEAFF. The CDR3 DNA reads TGCAGCATCTGGGGGGTGAACACTGAAGCTTTCTTT.

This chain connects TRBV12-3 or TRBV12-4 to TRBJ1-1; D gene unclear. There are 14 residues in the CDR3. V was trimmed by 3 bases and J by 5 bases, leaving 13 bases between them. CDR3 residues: CASSFNRAGTEAFF. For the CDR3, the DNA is TGTGCCAGCAGTTTTAATCGGGCGGGTACTGAAGCTTTCTTT.

The CDR3 loop reads CARRTRGEKLFF. The CDR3 bases are TGCGCCAGAAGGACTCGGGGTGAAAAACTGTTTTTT. The chain joins TRBV23-1 to TRBJ1-4; D unclear. TRBV23-1 is identified as an open reading frame with a role that is uncertain. Trimming took 9 bases from V and 7 from J, leaving 12 bases between them. The CDR3 extends over 12 amino acids.

DNA of the CDR3: TGTGCCAGCAGCCGGGTAGGGAGAGGGACTGAAGCTTTCTTT. This encodes CASSRVGRGTEAFF. This chain connects TRBV6-5 to TRBJ1-1; D remains ambiguous. V was trimmed by 6 bases and J by 5 bases, leaving 16 bases between them. The germline CDR1 and CDR2 sequences are MNHEY and SVGAGI. This CDR3 has 14 amino acids.

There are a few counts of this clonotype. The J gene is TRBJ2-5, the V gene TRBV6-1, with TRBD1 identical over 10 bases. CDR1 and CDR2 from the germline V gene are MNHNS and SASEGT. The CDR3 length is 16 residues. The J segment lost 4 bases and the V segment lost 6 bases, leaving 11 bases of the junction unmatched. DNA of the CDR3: TGTGCCAGCAGCCCCTCGGGACAGGGGCTACGAGAGACCCAGTACTTC. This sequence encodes CASSPSGQGLRETQYF.

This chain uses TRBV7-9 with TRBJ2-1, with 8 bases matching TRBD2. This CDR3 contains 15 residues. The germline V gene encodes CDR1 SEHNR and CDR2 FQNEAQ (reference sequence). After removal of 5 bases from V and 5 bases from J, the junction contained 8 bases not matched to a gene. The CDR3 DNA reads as TGTGCCAGCAGCCTCATTAGCGGGAAACACAATGAGCAGTTCTTC. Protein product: CASSLISGKHNEQFF.

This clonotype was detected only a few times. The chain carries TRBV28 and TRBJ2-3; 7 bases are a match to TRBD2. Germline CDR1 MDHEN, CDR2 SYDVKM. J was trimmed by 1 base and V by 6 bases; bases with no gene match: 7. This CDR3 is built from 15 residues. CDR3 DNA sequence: TGTGCCAGCAGCTTGTTAGCGGGCCGCACAGATACGCAGTATTTT. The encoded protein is CASSLLAGRTDTQYF.

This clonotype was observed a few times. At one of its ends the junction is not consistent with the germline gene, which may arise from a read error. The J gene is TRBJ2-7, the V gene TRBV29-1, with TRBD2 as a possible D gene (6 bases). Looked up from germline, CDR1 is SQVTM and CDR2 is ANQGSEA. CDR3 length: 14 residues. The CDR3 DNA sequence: TGCAGCGTGGGGGGAGGAAGCGGCTCCTATGAGCAGTACTTC. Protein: CSVGGGSGSYEQYF.

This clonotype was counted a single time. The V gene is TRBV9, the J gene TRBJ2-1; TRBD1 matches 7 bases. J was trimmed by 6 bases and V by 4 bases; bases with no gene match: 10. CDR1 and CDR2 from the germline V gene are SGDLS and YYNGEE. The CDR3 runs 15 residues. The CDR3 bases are TGTGCCAGCAGCATATTGACAGGGATGGCCAATGAGCAGTTCTTC. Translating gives CASSILTGMANEQFF.

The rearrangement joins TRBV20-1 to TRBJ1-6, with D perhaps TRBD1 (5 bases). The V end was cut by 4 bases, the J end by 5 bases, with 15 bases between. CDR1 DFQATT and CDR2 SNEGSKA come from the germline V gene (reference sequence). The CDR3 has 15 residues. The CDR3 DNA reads TGCAGTGCTACCAGTTCGGGACGGGATAATTCACCCCTCCACTTT. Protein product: CSATSSGRDNSPLHF.

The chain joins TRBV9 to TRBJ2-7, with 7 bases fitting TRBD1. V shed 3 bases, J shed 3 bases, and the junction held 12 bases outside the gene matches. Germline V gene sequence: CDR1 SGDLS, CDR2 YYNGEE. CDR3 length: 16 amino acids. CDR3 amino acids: CASSARGTASDYEQYF. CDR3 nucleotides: TGTGCCAGCAGCGCCAGAGGGACAGCCTCTGACTACGAGCAGTACTTC.

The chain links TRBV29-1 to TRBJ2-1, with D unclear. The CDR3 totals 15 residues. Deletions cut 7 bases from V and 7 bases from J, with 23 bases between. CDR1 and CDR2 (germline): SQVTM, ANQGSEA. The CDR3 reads CSAALEYRVKNEQFF. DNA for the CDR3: TGCAGCGCTGCCTTGGAGTATAGGGTCAAAAATGAGCAGTTCTTC.

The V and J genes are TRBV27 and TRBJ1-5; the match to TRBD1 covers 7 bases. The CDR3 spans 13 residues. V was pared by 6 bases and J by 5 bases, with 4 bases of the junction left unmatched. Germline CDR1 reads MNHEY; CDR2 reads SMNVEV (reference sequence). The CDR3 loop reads CASRRDSHQPQHF. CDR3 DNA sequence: TGTGCCAGCAGACGGGACAGCCATCAGCCCCAGCATTTT.